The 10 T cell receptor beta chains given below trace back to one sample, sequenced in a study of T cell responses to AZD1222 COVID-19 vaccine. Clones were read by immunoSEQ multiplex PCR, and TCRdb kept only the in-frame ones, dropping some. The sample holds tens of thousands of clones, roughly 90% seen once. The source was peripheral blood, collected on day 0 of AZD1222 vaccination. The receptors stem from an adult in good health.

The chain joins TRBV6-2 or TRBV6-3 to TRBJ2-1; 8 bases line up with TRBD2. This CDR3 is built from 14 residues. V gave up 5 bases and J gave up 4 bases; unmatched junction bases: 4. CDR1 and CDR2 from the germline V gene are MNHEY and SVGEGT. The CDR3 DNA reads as TGTGCCAGCAGTACCGTAGCGGGGTACAATGAGCAGTTCTTC. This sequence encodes CASSTVAGYNEQFF.

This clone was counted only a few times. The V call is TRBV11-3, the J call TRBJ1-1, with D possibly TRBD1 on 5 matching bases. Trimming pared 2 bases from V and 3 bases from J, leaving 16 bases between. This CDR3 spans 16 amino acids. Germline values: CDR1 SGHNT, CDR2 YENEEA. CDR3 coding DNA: TGTGCCAGCAGCTTAAGGAGGGGCTTGAGGTACACTGAAGCTTTCTTT. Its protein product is CASSLRRGLRYTEAFF.

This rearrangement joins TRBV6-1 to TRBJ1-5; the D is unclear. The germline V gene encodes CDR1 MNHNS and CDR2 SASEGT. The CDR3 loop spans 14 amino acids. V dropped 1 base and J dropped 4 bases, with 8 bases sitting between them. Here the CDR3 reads CASSEGTFNQPQHF. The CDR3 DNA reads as TGTGCCAGCAGTGAAGGGACCTTTAATCAGCCCCAGCATTTT.

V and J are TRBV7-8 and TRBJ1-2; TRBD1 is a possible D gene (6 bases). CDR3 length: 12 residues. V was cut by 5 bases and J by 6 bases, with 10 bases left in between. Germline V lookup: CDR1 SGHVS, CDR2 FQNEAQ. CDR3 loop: CASSHRTDGYTF. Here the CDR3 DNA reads TGTGCCAGCAGCCACAGGACAGATGGCTACACCTTC.

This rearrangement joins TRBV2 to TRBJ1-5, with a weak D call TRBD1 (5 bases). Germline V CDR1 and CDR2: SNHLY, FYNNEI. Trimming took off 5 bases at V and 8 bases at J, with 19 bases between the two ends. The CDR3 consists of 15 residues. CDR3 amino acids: CASSKNQGAFEPQHF. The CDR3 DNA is TGTGCCAGCAGTAAGAATCAGGGAGCTTTTGAGCCCCAGCATTTT.

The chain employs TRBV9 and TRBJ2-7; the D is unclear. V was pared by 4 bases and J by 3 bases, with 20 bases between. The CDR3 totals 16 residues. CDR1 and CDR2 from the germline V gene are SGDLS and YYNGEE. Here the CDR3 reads CASSPLGSPLFYEQYF. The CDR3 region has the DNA TGTGCCAGCAGCCCCCTAGGGTCCCCCCTCTTCTACGAGCAGTACTTC.

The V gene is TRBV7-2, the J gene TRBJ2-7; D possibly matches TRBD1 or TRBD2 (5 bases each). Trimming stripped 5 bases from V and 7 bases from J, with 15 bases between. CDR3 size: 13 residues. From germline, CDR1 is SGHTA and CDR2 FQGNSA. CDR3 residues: CASSRDPLGEQYF. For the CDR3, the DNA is TGTGCCAGCAGCCGGGACCCACTGGGGGAGCAGTACTTC.

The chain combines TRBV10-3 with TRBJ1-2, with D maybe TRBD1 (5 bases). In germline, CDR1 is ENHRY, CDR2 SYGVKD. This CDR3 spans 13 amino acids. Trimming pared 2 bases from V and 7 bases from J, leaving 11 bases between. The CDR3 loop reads CAISEGRVGGYTF. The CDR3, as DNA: TGTGCCATCAGTGAGGGCAGGGTAGGTGGCTACACCTTC.

The CDR3 here is CASSGDRGGDEQFF. CDR3 DNA: TGTGCCAGCAGCGGTGACAGGGGCGGGGATGAGCAGTTCTTC. V usage is TRBV7-3 and J usage is TRBJ2-1; 8 nucleotides line up with TRBD1. Per germline, CDR1 SGHTA and CDR2 FQGTGA. J lost 8 bases, V lost 5 bases, and 8 bases had no gene match. This CDR3 is 14 amino acids long.

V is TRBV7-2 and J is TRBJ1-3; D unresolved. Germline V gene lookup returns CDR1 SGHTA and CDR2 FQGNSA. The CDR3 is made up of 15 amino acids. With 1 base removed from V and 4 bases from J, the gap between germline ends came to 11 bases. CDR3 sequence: CASSLVEGAGNTIYF. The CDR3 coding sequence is TGTGCCAGCAGCTTAGTTGAGGGTGCCGGAAACACCATATATTTT.